What follows are 11 T cell receptor beta chains derived from one specimen sequenced in a study of T cells in Graves' hyperthyroidism and ophthalmopathy. TCR beta CDR3 regions were amplified from RNA. A set of HTBI primers served as the primers for a first-round RT-PCR of the TCR CDR3. Via MiXCR, TCRdb re-called the multiplex PCR reads, giving one row per CDR3 protein. The data show 600,000 to 650,000 distinct CDR3 sequences, roughly 20% seen once. The sequencing sample was made of blood. The source is a man under 40 with Graves' ophthalmopathy.

V gene TRBV11-2 combines with J gene TRBJ2-7; a weak D match, TRBD1 (5 bases). Germline CDR1 is SGHAT and CDR2 is FQNNGV. This CDR3 contains 17 residues. Trimming removed 5 bases from V and 1 base from J, with 21 bases in between. Written as DNA, the CDR3 is TGTGCCAGCAGCGTGGGTGGGGCAGGCCATATTTCCTACGAGCAGTACTTC. It specifies CASSVGGAGHISYEQYF.

This clonotype was seen a handful of times. The J gene is TRBJ2-3, the V gene TRBV28, with a tentative D call TRBD2 (5 bases). CDR1 MDHEN and CDR2 SYDVKM come from the germline V gene. The V and J ends lost 2 bases and 4 bases respectively, with 10 bases between them. CDR3 length: 14 residues. The CDR3 DNA follows: TGTGCCAGCAGTTTAGGCCCACTAGCAGATACGCAGTATTTT. Its protein product is CASSLGPLADTQYF.

This clonotype was recorded at least ten times. This sequence joins TRBV12-3 or TRBV12-4 and TRBJ1-1; 8 positions agree with TRBD1. The CDR3 has 13 residues. Trimming took 6 bases from V and 1 from J; bases not matched to a gene: 1. The CDR3 DNA reads TGTGCCAGCAGGGGGACAGGGAACACTGAAGCTTTCTTT. It yields the protein CASRGTGNTEAFF.

This clonotype was observed at least ten times. The rearrangement uses TRBV11-2 and TRBJ2-1; 9 bases line up with TRBD1. Per germline, CDR1 SGHAT and CDR2 FQNNGV. V lost 1 base and J lost 7; bases outside the gene matches: 14. The CDR3 totals 18 residues. CDR3 coding DNA: TGTGCCAGCAGCTTAGTTCGTGGTACAGGGGGCGCAGGGAATGAGCAGTTCTTC. This encodes CASSLVRGTGGAGNEQFF. Variable domain in full (rest from reference TRBV11-2 and TRBJ2-1): EAGVAQSPRYKIIEKRQSVAFWCNPISGHATLYWYQQILGQGPKLLIQFQNNGVVDDSQLPKDRFSAERLKGVDSTLKIQPAKLEDSAVYLCASSLVRGTGGAGNEQFFGPGTRLTVL.

The chain joins TRBV7-9 to TRBJ2-7, with TRBD1 identical over 9 bases. Germline lookup yields CDR1 SEHNR and CDR2 FQNEAQ (reference sequence). This CDR3 is built from 17 residues. V was pared by 4 bases and J by 5 bases, with 15 bases of the junction left unmatched. CDR3 protein: CASSSGQGPSDWHEQYF. The DNA of the CDR3 is TGTGCCAGCAGCTCGGGACAGGGACCGTCAGATTGGCACGAGCAGTACTTC.

This chain joins TRBV3-1 and TRBJ2-1, with 13 positions matching TRBD2. The CDR3 loop spans 16 amino acids. With 1 base clipped from V and 10 bases from J, the junction kept 7 bases outside the gene matches. Germline CDR1 and CDR2: LGHDT and YNNKEL (reference sequence). The CDR3 region is CASSQAGLAGQGEQFF. The CDR3 DNA is TGTGCCAGCAGCCAAGCGGGACTAGCGGGACAGGGGGAGCAGTTCTTC.

This chain uses TRBV6-1 with TRBJ1-5; no clear D gene. CDR3 length: 13 residues. Germline CDR1 MNHNS, CDR2 SASEGT. Trimming removed 6 bases from V and 5 bases from J, with 11 bases in between. The CDR3 nucleotides are TGTGCCAGCAGGGTCGAGAATTATCAGCCCCAGCATTTT. Translated: CASRVENYQPQHF.

This clonotype was observed once. This sequence joins TRBV28 and TRBJ2-5; 10 bases align to TRBD2. Germline lookup yields CDR1 MDHEN and CDR2 SYDVKM. This CDR3 comprises 14 residues. The J segment lost 6 bases and the V segment lost 5 bases, leaving 6 bases of the junction unmatched. CDR3 DNA: TGTGCCAGCAGTCTAGCGGGAGTTATCCAGACCCAGTACTTC. Its translation: CASSLAGVIQTQYF.

This clonotype was detected many times. The V call is TRBV12-3 or TRBV12-4, the J call TRBJ2-1; TRBD2 matches at 7 bases. The V gene end was trimmed by 3 bases and the J gene end by 3 bases; junction bases not matched to a gene: 5. The CDR3 spans 15 residues. DNA of the CDR3: TGTGCCAGCAGTTTGACGGGAGGCGTCTACAATGAGCAGTTCTTC. This sequence encodes CASSLTGGVYNEQFF.

This clonotype was detected a few times. The DNA for the CDR3 is TGTGCCAGCAGTGCGCCCCTGCGGACGAGCACAGATACGCAGTATTTT. Protein product: CASSAPLRTSTDTQYF. The J gene is TRBJ2-3, the V gene TRBV28; the D is unclear. V was shortened by 5 bases and J by 0 bases, with 15 bases between the two germline ends. CDR3 length: 16 residues. The V gene's germline CDR1 is MDHEN and CDR2 SYDVKM. Based on the CDR3 plus reference TRBV28 and TRBJ2-3, the full variable domain is DVKVTQSSRYLVKRTGEKVFLECVQDMDHENMFWYRQDPGLGLRLIYFSYDVKMKEKGDIPEGYSVSREKKERFSLILESASTNQTSMYLCASSAPLRTSTDTQYFGPGTRLTVL.

This sequence joins TRBV20-1 and TRBJ2-1; 8 nucleotides match TRBD2. This CDR3 contains 15 residues. Germline V lookup: CDR1 DFQATT, CDR2 SNEGSKA (reference sequence). V shed 2 bases, J shed 7 bases, and the junction held 10 bases outside the gene matches. This CDR3 reads CSARTIQREWNEQFF. The CDR3 bases are TGCAGTGCTAGAACGATCCAGCGGGAGTGGAATGAGCAGTTCTTC.